This is a list of T cell receptor beta chains from one sample in a study of shared clonotypes between healthy human individuals. The assay was immunoSEQ multiplex PCR, and TCRdb's table has in-frame clones only and misses some. Altogether about 580,000 clones are present, 98% being singletons, with the ten largest covering approximately 0.3%. The specimen sequenced was naive CD8+ T cells sorted from blood. These receptors were taken from a man aged 30 to 45 in good health. The CDR3 runs from the conserved cysteine through the conserved F or W. D genes are given only for firm matches.

J,V,D,CDR3,DNA
TRBJ2-7,TRBV27,-,CASSGIGGSYEQYF,TGTGCCAGCAGTGGTATAGGGGGCTCCTACGAGCAGTACTTC
TRBJ2-7,TRBV9,-,CASSVDRYSYEQYF,TGTGCCAGCAGCGTCGACAGATACTCCTACGAGCAGTACTTC
TRBJ2-1,TRBV27,-,CATLGGPTYNEQFF,TGTGCCACCTTAGGAGGGCCGACCTACAATGAGCAGTTCTTC
TRBJ2-7,TRBV4-1,TRBD2,CASSQDQRSSGRYEQYF,TGCGCCAGCAGCCAAGATCAAAGGTCTAGCGGGAGATACGAGCAGTACTTC
TRBJ1-1,TRBV29-1,TRBD1,CSALTGAGTEAFF,TGCAGCGCCCTGACAGGGGCTGGCACTGAAGCTTTCTTT
TRBJ2-7,TRBV2,-,CASSEDGAYEQYF,TGTGCCAGCAGCGAGGACGGTGCCTACGAGCAGTACTTC
TRBJ2-3,TRBV7-9,-,CASSLVTTFTDTQYF,TGTGCCAGCAGCTTAGTTACTACTTTCACAGATACGCAGTATTTT
TRBJ2-3,TRBV15,TRBD2,CATRDSGRAGDTQYF,TGTGCCACCCGGGATAGCGGGAGGGCCGGGGATACGCAGTATTTT
TRBJ1-5,TRBV5-1,-,CARPPGHRSYSNQPQHF,TGCGCCAGACCTCCGGGACACCGATCCTATAGCAATCAGCCCCAGCATTTT
TRBJ2-5,TRBV13,-,CASSSERRETQYF,TGTGCCAGCAGCTCGGAACGAAGAGAGACCCAGTACTTC
TRBJ2-5,TRBV9,-,CASSPPGASTQYF,TGTGCCAGCAGCCCCCCGGGAGCTTCGACCCAGTACTTC
TRBJ2-7,TRBV19,-,CASSKGGDYYEQYF,TGTGCCAGTAGTAAGGGGGGAGATTACTACGAGCAGTACTTC